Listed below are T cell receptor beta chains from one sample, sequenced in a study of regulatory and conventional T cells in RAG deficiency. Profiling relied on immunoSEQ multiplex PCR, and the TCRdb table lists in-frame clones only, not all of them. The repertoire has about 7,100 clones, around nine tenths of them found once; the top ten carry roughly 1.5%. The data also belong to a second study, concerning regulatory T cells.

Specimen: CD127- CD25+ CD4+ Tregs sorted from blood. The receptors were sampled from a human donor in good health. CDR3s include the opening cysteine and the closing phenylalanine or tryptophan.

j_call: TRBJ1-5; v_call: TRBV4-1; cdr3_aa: CASSQGSWTGANNQPQHF
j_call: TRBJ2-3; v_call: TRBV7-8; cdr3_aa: CASSLLADFTDTQYF
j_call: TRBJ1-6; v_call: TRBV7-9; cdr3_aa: CASSVRTGRKLGNDSPLHF
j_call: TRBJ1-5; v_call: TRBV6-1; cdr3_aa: CASSEGRGVTEPQHF
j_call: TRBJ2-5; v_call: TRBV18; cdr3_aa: CASSQTRGHQWSQYF
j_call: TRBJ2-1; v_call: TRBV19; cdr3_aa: CASSTGTGYYNEQFF
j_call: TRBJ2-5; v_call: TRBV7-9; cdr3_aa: CASSLGTGSETQYF
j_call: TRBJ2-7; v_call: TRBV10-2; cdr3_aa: CASSGPPLYEQYF
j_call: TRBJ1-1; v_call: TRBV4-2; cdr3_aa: CASSPRQGVTEAFF
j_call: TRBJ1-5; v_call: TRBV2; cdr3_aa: CASRGREHQPQHF
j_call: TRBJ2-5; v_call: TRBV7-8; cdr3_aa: CASSLVRLAGGETQYF
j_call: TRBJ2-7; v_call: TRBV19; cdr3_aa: CASSKRGASYEQYF
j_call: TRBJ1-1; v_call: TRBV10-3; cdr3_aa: CAISRTVNTEAFF
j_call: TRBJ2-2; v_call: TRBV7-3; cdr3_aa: CASSPGLGQGVGGLFF
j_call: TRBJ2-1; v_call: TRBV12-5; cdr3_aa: CASGLESRVSLRNEQFF
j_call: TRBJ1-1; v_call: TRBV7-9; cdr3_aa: CASSLEGHLNTEAFF
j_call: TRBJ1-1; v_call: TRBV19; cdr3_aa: CASTDFALYTEAFF
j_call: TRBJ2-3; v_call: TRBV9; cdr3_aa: CASSLQTTDTQYF
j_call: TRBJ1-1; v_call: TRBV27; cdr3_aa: CASSSPSGGRTEAFF
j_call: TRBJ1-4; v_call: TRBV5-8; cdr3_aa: CASSSGTGYEKLFF
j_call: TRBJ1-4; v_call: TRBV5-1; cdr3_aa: CASSVSTGFVRQANEKLFF
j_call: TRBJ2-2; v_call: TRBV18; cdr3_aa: CASSPYTGELFF
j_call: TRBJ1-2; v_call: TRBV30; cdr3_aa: CAWSYWAVRPKRGGYTF
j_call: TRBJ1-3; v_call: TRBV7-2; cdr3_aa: CASSATVTSSGNTIYF
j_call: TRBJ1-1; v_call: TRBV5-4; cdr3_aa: CASSSSTSGRAEAFF
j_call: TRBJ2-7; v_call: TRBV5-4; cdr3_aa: CASSGTGTGAYEQYF
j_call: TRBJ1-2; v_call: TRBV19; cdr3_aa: CASLAGGGSYGYTF
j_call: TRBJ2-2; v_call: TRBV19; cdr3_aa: CASSISSGGPNTGELFF
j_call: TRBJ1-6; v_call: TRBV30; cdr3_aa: CACSDGYNSPLHF
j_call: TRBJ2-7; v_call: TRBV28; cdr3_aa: CASSLTGGYEQYF
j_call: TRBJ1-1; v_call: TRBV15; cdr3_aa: CATSRSGTGKAFF
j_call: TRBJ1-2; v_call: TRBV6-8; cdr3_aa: CASSYPRTGRPYYGYTF
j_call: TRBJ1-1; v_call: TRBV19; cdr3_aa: CASSSPGRGVGTEAFF
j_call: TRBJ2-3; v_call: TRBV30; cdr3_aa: CACLSGVADTQYF
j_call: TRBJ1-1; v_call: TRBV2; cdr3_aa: CASNRPHLNTEAFF
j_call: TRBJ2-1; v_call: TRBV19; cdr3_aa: CASKGLAGLRSYNEQFF
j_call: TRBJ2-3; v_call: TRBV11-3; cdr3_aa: CASSLGSGGYTQYF
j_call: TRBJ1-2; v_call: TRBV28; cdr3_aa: CASSSGSGFPRPFGYTF
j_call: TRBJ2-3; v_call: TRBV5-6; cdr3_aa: CASSLGQGPDTQYF
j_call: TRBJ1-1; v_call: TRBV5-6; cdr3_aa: CASSPRDRGRTEAFF
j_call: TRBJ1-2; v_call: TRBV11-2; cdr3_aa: CASSLVGQGIRGYTF
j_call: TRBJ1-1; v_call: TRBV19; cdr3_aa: CASTLVEGTEAFF
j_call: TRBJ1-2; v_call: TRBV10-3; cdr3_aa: CAISSDRTYGYTF
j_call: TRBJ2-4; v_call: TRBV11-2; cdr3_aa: CASSLVGAGLAKNIQYF
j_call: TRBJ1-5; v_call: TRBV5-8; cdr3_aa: CASSRLPDQPQHF
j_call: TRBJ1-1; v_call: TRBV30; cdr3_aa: CALTVMNTEAFF
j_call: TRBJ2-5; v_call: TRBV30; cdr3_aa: CACRVQETQYF
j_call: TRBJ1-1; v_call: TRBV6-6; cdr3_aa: CASSYGGQVNTEAFF
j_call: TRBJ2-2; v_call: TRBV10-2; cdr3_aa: CASSESGPGELFF
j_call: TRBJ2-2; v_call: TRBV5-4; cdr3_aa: CASSPMMGAALANTGELFF
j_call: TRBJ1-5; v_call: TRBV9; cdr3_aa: CASSSQGGQPQHF
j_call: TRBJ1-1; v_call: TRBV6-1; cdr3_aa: CASSEGAVNTEAFF
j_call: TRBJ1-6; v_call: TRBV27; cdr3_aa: CASTKRGTNHLSYNSPLHF
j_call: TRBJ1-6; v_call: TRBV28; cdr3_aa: CASSFRVMVNSPLHF
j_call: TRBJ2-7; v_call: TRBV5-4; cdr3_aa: CASSLAVASDSYEQYF
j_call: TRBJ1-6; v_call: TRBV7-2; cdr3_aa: CASSLDRSSYNSPLHF
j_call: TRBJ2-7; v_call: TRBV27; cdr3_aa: CASSLVGGSSYEQYF
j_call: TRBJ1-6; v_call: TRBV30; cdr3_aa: CAWRRELNSPLHF
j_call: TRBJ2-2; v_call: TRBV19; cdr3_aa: CASSMGGRGTGELFF